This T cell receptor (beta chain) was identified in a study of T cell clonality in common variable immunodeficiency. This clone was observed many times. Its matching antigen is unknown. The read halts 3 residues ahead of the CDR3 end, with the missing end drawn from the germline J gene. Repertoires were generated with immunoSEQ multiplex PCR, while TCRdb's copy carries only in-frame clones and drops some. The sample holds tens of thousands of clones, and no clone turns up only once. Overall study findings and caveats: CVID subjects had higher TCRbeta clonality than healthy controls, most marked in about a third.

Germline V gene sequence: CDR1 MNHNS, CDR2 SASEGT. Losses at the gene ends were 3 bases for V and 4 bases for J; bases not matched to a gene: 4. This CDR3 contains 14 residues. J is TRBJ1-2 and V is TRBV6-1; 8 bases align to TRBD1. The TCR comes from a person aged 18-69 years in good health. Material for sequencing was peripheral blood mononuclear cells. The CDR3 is CASSDDGTGYGYTF. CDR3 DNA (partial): TGTGCCAGCAGTGATGATGGGACAGGCTATGGC.